The 8 T cell receptor beta chains given below trace back to one sample, sequenced in a study of cytomegalovirus exposure and HLA in healthy donors. The PCR used 60 Vbeta and 13 Jbeta primers. Sequenced by immunoSEQ multiplex PCR; TCRdb stores in-frame clones only, minus some. Here the sample spans 35,000 to 45,000 clones, approximately 91% being singletons. Sequencing input: PBMCs. These receptors all come from a woman between 18 and 30 years old in good health and CMV-seronegative.

The rearrangement joins TRBV5-1 to TRBJ2-7, with 8 nucleotides matching TRBD1. With V trimmed by 4 bases and J by 4 bases, 7 bases remained unmatched. This CDR3 contains 14 residues. CDR1 and CDR2 from the germline V gene are SGHRS and YFSETQ. This chain's CDR3 is CASSTGQGLYEQYF. The CDR3 DNA reads TGCGCCAGCAGCACCGGACAGGGTTTATACGAGCAGTACTTC.

The chain recombines TRBV10-3 with TRBJ1-2; D call uncertain. The V end lost 4 bases, the J end lost 10 bases, and 10 bases lay between the germline ends. Germline loops: CDR1 ENHRY, CDR2 SYGVKD. The CDR3 covers 11 residues. The CDR3 loop is CAISATGNYTF. DNA for the CDR3: TGTGCCATCAGTGCGACCGGGAACTACACCTTC.

Concerning this clone itself: The junction departs from germline at one end; a sequencing error may be responsible. The chain carries TRBV9 and TRBJ2-6, with no clear D. Germline CDR1 SGDLS, CDR2 YYNGEE. The CDR3 has 16 amino acids. Written as DNA, the CDR3 is TGTGCCAGCGGCGTTCTGGGCTCGTCTGGGGCCAACGTCCTGACTTTC. Protein: CASGVLGSSGANVLTF.

The chain combines TRBV4-3 with TRBJ2-5, with 10 bases lining up with TRBD1. Germline CDR1 and CDR2: LGHNA and YSLEER. The CDR3 is 15 residues long. Trimming took 0 bases from V and 4 from J; bases not matched to a gene: 2. The DNA of the CDR3 is TGCGCCAGCAGCCAAGAGACAGGGGGCGCAGAGACCCAGTACTTC. It is translated as CASSQETGGAETQYF.

The V call is TRBV18, the J call TRBJ2-3; 7 nucleotides agree with TRBD2. The CDR3 runs to 19 residues. CDR1 is KGHSH, CDR2 LQKENI, per germline. Germline trimming cut 4 bases from V and 2 bases from J; bases unmatched to any gene: 18. The CDR3 loop is CASSRPGDDGRSITDTQYF. The CDR3 region has the DNA TGTGCCAGCTCACGTCCCGGCGACGACGGGAGGTCCATCACAGATACGCAGTATTTT.

The V call is TRBV4-3, the J call TRBJ2-7; TRBD1 matches 9 bases. CDR1 LGHNA and CDR2 YSLEER come from the germline V gene. The length of the CDR3 is 17 residues. V lost 4 bases, J lost 2 bases, and 12 bases stayed unmatched. This CDR3 reads CASSRRSGQGYPYEQYF. The DNA for the CDR3 is TGCGCCAGCAGCCGCCGTAGCGGACAGGGGTATCCCTACGAGCAGTACTTC.

A single count supports this clone. This chain connects TRBV27 to TRBJ1-2, with TRBD1 as a possible D gene (5 bases). This CDR3 spans 14 amino acids. Germline loops: CDR1 MNHEY, CDR2 SMNVEV (reference sequence). Trimming removed 4 bases from V and 4 bases from J, with 13 bases in between. Written as DNA, the CDR3 is TGTGCCAGCAGTTACGGCGGGACCTTCTATGGCTACACCTTC. It is translated as CASSYGGTFYGYTF.

The rearrangement joins TRBV19 to TRBJ1-6; no firm D call. In germline, CDR1 is LNHDA, CDR2 SQIVND (reference sequence). The CDR3 has 13 amino acids. Trimming left V 6 bases short and J 12 bases short, with 15 bases between. The CDR3 DNA follows: TGTGCCAGTAGCCCGAGGGTGTGGTTACCCCTCCACTTT. Translation gives CASSPRVWLPLHF.